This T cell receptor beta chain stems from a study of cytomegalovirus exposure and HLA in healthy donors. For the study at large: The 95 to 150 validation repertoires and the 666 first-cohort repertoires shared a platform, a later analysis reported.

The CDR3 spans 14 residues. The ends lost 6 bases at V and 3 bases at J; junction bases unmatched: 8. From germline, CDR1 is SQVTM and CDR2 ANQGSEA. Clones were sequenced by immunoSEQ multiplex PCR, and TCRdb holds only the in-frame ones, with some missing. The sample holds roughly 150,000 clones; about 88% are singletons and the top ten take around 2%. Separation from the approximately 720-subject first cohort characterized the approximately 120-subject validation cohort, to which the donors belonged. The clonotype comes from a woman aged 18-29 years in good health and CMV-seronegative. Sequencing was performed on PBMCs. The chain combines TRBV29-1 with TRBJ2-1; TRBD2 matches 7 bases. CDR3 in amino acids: CSVPALADYNEQFF. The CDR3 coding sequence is TGCAGCGTCCCGGCCCTAGCGGACTACAATGAGCAGTTCTTC.